The next 17 T cell receptor beta chains were all read from a single sample in a study of identifying expanded T cells in peripheral blood. TCRdb's table, derived via immunoSEQ multiplex PCR, lists solely in-frame clones and lacks some. The sample contains tens of thousands of clones, approximately 85% of which appear only once. Sequences were obtained from blood. These receptors were obtained from a person between 18 and 69 years old in good health.

This chain joins TRBV30 and TRBJ1-5; D is ambiguous. The V gene's germline CDR1 is GTSNPN and CDR2 SVGIG (reference sequence). CDR3 length: 13 amino acids. V shed 0 bases and J shed 7 bases, with 10 bases lying between them. The CDR3 DNA is TGTGCCTGGAGTGTAGGGAGGGAACAGCCCCAGCATTTT. Translating it yields CAWSVGREQPQHF.

CDR3 DNA: TGTGCCAGCAGCCGTAGGACAGGGGATGAAAAACTGTTTTTT. Residues: CASSRRTGDEKLFF. The J gene is TRBJ1-4, the V gene TRBV7-3; 9 nucleotides align to TRBD1. CDR3 length: 14 residues. The J segment lost 6 bases and the V segment lost 5 bases, leaving 4 bases of the junction unmatched. Germline CDR1 SGHTA, CDR2 FQGTGA.

The table lists this clone with a count of one. The chain joins TRBV5-1 to TRBJ2-5, with 7 positions matching TRBD1. Germline loops: CDR1 SGHRS, CDR2 YFSETQ. V gave up 5 bases and J gave up 3 bases; unmatched junction bases: 7. CDR3 length: 14 amino acids. CDR3 in amino acids: CASRRDSTEETQYF. The CDR3 nucleotides are TGCGCCAGCAGGAGGGACAGCACTGAAGAGACCCAGTACTTC.

The chain carries TRBV19 and TRBJ2-3, with D possibly matching TRBD2 (5 bases). From germline, CDR1 is LNHDA and CDR2 SQIVND (reference sequence). V dropped 9 bases and J dropped 1 base, with 11 bases sitting between them. The CDR3 has 13 residues. CDR3 loop: CASRPAGTDTQYF. CDR3 sequence (DNA): TGTGCCAGCCGCCCAGCGGGCACAGATACGCAGTATTTT.

This sequence joins TRBV27 and TRBJ1-4; D not resolved. The CDR3 totals 12 residues. Germline loops: CDR1 MNHEY, CDR2 SMNVEV (reference sequence). The ends were cut back, 6 bases at V and 4 bases at J, with 6 bases in the middle. As DNA, the CDR3 is TGTGCCAGCAGGGGTTATAATGAAAAACTGTTTTTT. This translates into CASRGYNEKLFF.

The gene calls are TRBV19 and TRBJ2-7, with TRBD1 matching 12 bases. J lost 7 bases, V lost 5 bases, and 9 bases had no gene match. Germline CDR1 reads LNHDA; CDR2 reads SQIVND (reference sequence). The CDR3 has 15 residues. CDR3 in DNA: TGTGCCAGTAGTGCCCCGGGACAGGGGGCGGGTGAGCAGTACTTC. Its translation: CASSAPGQGAGEQYF. Full variable domain (outside the CDR3, taken from reference TRBV19 and TRBJ2-7): DGGITQSPKYLFRKEGQNVTLSCEQNLNHDAMYWYRQDPGQGLRLIYYSQIVNDFQKGDIAEGYSVSREKKESFPLTVTSAQKNPTAFYLCASSAPGQGAGEQYFGPGTRLTVT.

The rearrangement joins TRBV6-6 to TRBJ2-1, with TRBD1 identical over 11 bases. Germline CDR1 and CDR2: MNHNY and SVGAGI (reference sequence). The trim removed 2 bases at V and 7 bases at J, leaving 4 bases unmatched. The CDR3 is 15 amino acids. The CDR3 DNA is TGTGCCAGCAGTTACCCTGGGACAGGGGGGAATGAGCAGTTCTTC. It is translated as CASSYPGTGGNEQFF.

The rearrangement joins TRBV14 to TRBJ1-1; D unresolved. V was clipped by 4 bases and J by 4 bases, with 10 bases between them. The CDR3 length is 13 residues. Germline V lookup: CDR1 SGHDN, CDR2 FVKESK. The CDR3 here is CASSRLDGTEAFF. CDR3 coding DNA: TGTGCCAGCAGCCGTCTCGACGGCACTGAAGCTTTCTTT. Looking up the rest from reference TRBV14 and TRBJ1-1 gives the full variable domain: EAGVTQFPSHSVIEKGQTVTLRCDPISGHDNLYWYRRVMGKEIKFLLHFVKESKQDESGMPNNRFLAERTGGTYSTLKVQPAELEDSGVYFCASSRLDGTEAFFGQGTRLTVV.

The chain combines TRBV28 with TRBJ2-2; D gene ambiguous. Trimming took 5 bases from V and 5 from J, leaving 3 bases between them. Germline CDR1 reads MDHEN; CDR2 reads SYDVKM. The CDR3 is 11 residues long. The CDR3 nucleotides read TGTGCCAGCAGTGCAACCGGGGAGCTGTTTTTT. Protein sequence: CASSATGELFF.

The chain combines TRBV5-1 with TRBJ1-2; no clear D. The germline V gene has CDR1 SGHRS and CDR2 YFSETQ. The CDR3 is 13 amino acids. Deletions cut 4 bases from V and 7 bases from J, with 14 bases between. The CDR3 DNA reads as TGCGCCAGCAGCACGCTGGAGGGTTTTGGCTACACCTTC. This translates into CASSTLEGFGYTF.

For this clone: This sample also contains other DNA sequences that code for the same CDR3. The rearrangement joins TRBV7-9 to TRBJ1-1, with D tentatively TRBD1 (5 bases). The CDR3 spans 13 residues. V lost 3 bases, J lost 4 bases, and 9 bases lay in between. CDR1 is SEHNR and CDR2 is FQNEAQ in the germline V gene (reference sequence). In DNA form, the CDR3 reads TGTGCCAGCAGCTTCGGGGGGGGCACTGAAGCTTTCTTT. Its protein product is CASSFGGGTEAFF.

The V and J genes are TRBV2 and TRBJ2-2; possible D gene TRBD2, 6 bases. Trimming took 7 bases from V and 4 from J, leaving 13 bases between them. From germline, CDR1 is SNHLY and CDR2 FYNNEI. The length of the CDR3 is 14 residues. In DNA, the CDR3 is TGTGCCAGCACGGGGGTAATCGGCACCGGGGAGCTGTTTTTT. It translates to CASTGVIGTGELFF.

The chain links TRBV11-3 to TRBJ2-5; unclear D gene. Germline V gene sequence: CDR1 SGHNT, CDR2 YENEEA. The V end was cut by 1 base, the J end by 1 base, with 16 bases between. This CDR3 has 17 residues. DNA for the CDR3: TGTGCCAGCAGCTTAGTGGTGACTCTCGGATCCCAAGAGACCCAGTACTTC. This sequence encodes CASSLVVTLGSQETQYF.

V gene TRBV2 combines with J gene TRBJ2-3, with TRBD2 matching over 11 bases. V was pared by 4 bases and J by 0 bases, with 15 bases of the junction left unmatched. This CDR3 spans 20 amino acids. Germline V gene sequence: CDR1 SNHLY, CDR2 FYNNEI. CDR3 region: CASSVSVWLAGGNSTDTQYF. In nucleotides, the CDR3 is TGTGCCAGCAGTGTTAGCGTTTGGCTAGCGGGGGGCAATAGCACAGATACGCAGTATTTT.

The V gene is TRBV5-1, the J gene TRBJ1-2; D remains unclear. V lost 4 bases to trimming and J lost 2 bases, with 12 bases between them. This CDR3 spans 14 amino acids. Germline V lookup: CDR1 SGHRS, CDR2 YFSETQ. This CDR3 reads CASSPEGGNYGYTF. The CDR3 DNA sequence: TGCGCCAGCAGCCCAGAGGGAGGGAACTATGGCTACACCTTC.

This clone turned up a few times. The genes are TRBV18 and TRBJ1-5; maybe TRBD1 (6 bases). The V end lost 2 bases, the J end lost 4 bases, and 12 bases lay between the germline ends. Germline CDR1 and CDR2: KGHSH and LQKENI. This CDR3 is 15 amino acids long. CDR3 loop: CASSPGDIGNQPQHF. CDR3 coding DNA: TGTGCCAGCTCACCAGGGGACATCGGAAATCAGCCCCAGCATTTT.

This clone appeared a few times. The chain carries TRBV5-5 and TRBJ1-5; perhaps TRBD1 as D (6 bases). Trimming took 4 bases from V and 3 from J, leaving 14 bases between them. Germline assignment: CDR1 SGHKS and CDR2 YYEKEE (reference sequence). The CDR3 loop spans 15 amino acids. The CDR3 here is CASSLRRDTNQPQHF. As DNA, the CDR3 is TGTGCCAGCAGCCTACGGCGGGACACCAATCAGCCCCAGCATTTT.